The source of this TCR beta chain is a study of CD8 T cell repertoires and HIV-1 epitope variants. In the study overall: Tested: three Gag epitope families, Nef HW9 and YT9.

CDR3 length equals 12 residues. Trimming at V came to 4 bases and at J to 14 bases, leaving 5 bases not matched to a gene. In germline, CDR1 is SEHNR, CDR2 FQNEAQ (reference sequence). The protocol was immunoSEQ multiplex PCR, while the TCRdb copy is restricted to in-frame clones and leaves out a portion. Seen here are roughly 4,800 clones, approximately 71% observed once, and the top ten hold less than 55%. Turning to this clone: Its antigen is not known.

This sequence joins TRBV7-9 and TRBJ2-6; 7 positions match TRBD1. Sequenced input: cultured CD8+ T cells derived from PBMCs. This receptor was taken from a male donor with HIV. CDR3 protein: CASSYTGVLLTF. The DNA for the CDR3 is TGTGCCAGCAGCTACACAGGGGTCCTCCTGACTTTC.